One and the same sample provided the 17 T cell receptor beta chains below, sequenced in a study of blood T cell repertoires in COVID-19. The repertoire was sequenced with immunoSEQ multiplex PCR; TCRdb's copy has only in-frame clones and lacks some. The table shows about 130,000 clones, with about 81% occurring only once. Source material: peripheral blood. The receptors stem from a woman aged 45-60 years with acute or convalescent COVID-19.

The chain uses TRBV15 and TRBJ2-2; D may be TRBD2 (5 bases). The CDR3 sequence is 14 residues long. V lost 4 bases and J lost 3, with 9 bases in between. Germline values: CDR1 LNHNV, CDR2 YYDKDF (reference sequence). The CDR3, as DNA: TGTGCCACCAGCAACCTAGCAGACACCGGGGAGCTGTTTTTT. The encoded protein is CATSNLADTGELFF.

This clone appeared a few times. As DNA, the CDR3 is TGTGCCATCAGTGAAAGGCCAGGCTCTGGAAACACCATATATTTT. Translated, it gives CAISERPGSGNTIYF. The gene calls are TRBV10-3 and TRBJ1-3; D unresolved. CDR3 length: 15 amino acids. CDR1 and CDR2 (germline): ENHRY, SYGVKD. The V end was cut by 3 bases, the J end by 0 bases, with 9 bases between.

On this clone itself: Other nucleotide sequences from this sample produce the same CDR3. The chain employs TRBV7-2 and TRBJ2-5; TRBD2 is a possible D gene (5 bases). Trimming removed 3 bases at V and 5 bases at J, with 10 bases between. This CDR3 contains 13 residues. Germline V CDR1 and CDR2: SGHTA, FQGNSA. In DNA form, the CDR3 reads TGTGCCAGCAGCTTCAAGGGCGGGGAGACCCAGTACTTC. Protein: CASSFKGGETQYF. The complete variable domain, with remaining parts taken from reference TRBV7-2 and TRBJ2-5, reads GAGVSQSPSNKVTEKGKDVELRCDPISGHTALYWYRQSLGQGLEFLIYFQGNSAPDKSGLPSDRFSAERTGGSVSTLTIQRTQQEDSAVYLCASSFKGGETQYFGPGTRLLVL.

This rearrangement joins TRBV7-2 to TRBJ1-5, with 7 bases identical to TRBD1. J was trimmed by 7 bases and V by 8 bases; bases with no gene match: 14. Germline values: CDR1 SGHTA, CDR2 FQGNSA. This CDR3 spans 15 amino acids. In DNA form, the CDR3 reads TGTGCCAGCTCGTCCGGGACAGTGATAAACCAGCCCCAGCATTTT. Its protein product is CASSSGTVINQPQHF.

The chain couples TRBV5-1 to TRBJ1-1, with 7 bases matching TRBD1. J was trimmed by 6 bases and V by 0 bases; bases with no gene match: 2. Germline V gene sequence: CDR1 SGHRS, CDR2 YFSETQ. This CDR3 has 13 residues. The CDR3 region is CASSLETGSEAFF. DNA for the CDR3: TGCGCCAGCAGCTTGGAGACAGGGTCTGAAGCTTTCTTT. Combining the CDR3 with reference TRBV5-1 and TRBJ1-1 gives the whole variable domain KAGVTQTPRYLIKTRGQQVTLSCSPISGHRSVSWYQQTPGQGLQFLFEYFSETQRNKGNFPGRFSGRQFSNSRSEMNVSTLELGDSALYLCASSLETGSEAFFGQGTRLTVV.

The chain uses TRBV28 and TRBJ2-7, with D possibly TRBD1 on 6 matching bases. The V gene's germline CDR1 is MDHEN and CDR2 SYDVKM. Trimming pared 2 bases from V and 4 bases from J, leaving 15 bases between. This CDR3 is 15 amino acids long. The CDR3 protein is CASSLGSAGEYEQYF. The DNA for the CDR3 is TGTGCCAGCAGTTTAGGGTCGGCAGGGGAGTACGAGCAGTACTTC. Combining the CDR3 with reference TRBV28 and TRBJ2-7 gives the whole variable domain DVKVTQSSRYLVKRTGEKVFLECVQDMDHENMFWYRQDPGLGLRLIYFSYDVKMKEKGDIPEGYSVSREKKERFSLILESASTNQTSMYLCASSLGSAGEYEQYFGPGTRLTVT.

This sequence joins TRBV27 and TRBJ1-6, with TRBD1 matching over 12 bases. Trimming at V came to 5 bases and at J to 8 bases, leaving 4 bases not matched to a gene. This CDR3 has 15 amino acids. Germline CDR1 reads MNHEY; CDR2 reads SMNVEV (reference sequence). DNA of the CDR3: TGTGCCAGCAGTCTAGGGACAGGGGGCTATTCACCCCTCCACTTT. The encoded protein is CASSLGTGGYSPLHF.

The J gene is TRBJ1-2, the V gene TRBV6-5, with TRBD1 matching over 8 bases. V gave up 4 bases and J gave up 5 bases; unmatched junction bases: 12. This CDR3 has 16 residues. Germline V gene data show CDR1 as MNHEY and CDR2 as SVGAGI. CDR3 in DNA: TGTGCCAGCAGTTCCGGACAGGGAGGCGGCGGGTATGGCTACACCTTC. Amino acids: CASSSGQGGGGYGYTF.

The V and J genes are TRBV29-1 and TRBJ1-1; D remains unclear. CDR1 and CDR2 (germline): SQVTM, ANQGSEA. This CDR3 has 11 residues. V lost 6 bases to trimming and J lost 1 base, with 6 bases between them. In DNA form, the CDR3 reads TGCAGCGTGTACAGGAACACTGAAGCTTTCTTT. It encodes CSVYRNTEAFF.

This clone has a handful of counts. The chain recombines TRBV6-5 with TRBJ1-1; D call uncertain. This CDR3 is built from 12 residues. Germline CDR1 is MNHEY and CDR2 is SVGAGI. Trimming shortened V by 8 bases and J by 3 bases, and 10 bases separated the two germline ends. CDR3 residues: CASSVHYTEAFF. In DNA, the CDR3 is TGTGCCAGCTCAGTACATTACACTGAAGCTTTCTTT.

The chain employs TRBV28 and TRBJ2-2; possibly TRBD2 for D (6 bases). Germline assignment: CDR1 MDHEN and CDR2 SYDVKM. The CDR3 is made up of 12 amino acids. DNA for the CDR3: TGTGTCGCGGGGTCGAACACCGGGGAGCTGTTTTTT. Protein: CVAGSNTGELFF.

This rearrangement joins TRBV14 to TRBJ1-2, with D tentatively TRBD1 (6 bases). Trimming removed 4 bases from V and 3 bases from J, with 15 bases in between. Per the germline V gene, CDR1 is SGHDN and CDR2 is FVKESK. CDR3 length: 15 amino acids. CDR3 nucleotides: TGTGCCAGCAGCCCACTTGGGGGGGCTGACTATGGCTACACCTTC. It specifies CASSPLGGADYGYTF. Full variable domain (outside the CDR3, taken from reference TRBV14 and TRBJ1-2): EAGVTQFPSHSVIEKGQTVTLRCDPISGHDNLYWYRRVMGKEIKFLLHFVKESKQDESGMPNNRFLAERTGGTYSTLKVQPAELEDSGVYFCASSPLGGADYGYTFGSGTRLTVV.

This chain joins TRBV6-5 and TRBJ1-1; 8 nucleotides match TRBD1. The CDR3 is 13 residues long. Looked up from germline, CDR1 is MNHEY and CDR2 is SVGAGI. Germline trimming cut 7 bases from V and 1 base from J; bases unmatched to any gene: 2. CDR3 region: CASMQGANTEAFF. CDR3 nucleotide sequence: TGTGCCAGCATGCAGGGGGCGAACACTGAAGCTTTCTTT.

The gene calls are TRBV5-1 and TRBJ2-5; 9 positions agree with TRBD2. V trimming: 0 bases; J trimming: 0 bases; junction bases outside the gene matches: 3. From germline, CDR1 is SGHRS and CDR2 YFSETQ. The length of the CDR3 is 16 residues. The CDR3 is CASSLGAGGYQETQYF. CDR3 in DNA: TGCGCCAGCAGCTTGGGTGCGGGAGGGTACCAAGAGACCCAGTACTTC.

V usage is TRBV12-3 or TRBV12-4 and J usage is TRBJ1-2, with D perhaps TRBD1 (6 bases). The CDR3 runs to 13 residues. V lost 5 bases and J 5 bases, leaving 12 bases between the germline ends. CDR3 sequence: CASSETGLYGYTF. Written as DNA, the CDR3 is TGTGCCAGCAGTGAAACAGGGCTATATGGCTACACCTTC.

This chain's CDR3 is CASSKAQDRVGEKLFF. The CDR3 DNA is TGTGCCAGCAGCAAAGCGCAGGACAGGGTAGGAGAAAAACTGTTTTTT. V and J are TRBV21-1 and TRBJ1-4; the table's D call, TRBD1, has no DNA check behind it. TRBV21-1 has pseudogene status. The CDR3 consists of 16 residues.

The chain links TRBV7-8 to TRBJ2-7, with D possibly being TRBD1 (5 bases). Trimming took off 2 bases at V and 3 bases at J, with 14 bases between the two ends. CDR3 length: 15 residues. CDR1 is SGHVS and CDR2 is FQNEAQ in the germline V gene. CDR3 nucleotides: TGTGCCAGCAGCTTATCCCGACAGTATAGCTACGAGCAGTACTTC. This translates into CASSLSRQYSYEQYF.